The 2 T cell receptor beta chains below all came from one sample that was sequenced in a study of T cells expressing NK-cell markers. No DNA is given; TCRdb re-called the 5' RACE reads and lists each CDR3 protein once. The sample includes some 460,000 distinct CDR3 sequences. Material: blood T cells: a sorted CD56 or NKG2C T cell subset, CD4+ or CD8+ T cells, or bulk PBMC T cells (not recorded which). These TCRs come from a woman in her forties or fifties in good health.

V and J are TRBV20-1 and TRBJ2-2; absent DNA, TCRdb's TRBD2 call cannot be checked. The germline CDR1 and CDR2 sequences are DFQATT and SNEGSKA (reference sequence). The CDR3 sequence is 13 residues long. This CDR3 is CSAFTSGTGELFF.

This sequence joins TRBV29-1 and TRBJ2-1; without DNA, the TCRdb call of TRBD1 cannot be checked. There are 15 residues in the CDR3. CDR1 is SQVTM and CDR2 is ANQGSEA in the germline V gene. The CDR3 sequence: CSVGGAGGSNNEQFF.